This T cell receptor beta chain was observed in a study of neurological immune-mediated disorders. Study results and caveats: One related-CDR3 cluster, which may be a signature, held the repertoires of 18 of 34 multiple sclerosis patients after phylogenetic grouping.

V lost 3 bases, J lost 15 bases, and 9 bases stayed unmatched. This CDR3 has 13 residues. Many counts were recorded for this clonotype. The target antigen is unknown. The unsorted libraries were produced from 2 million PBMCs held at -80 C. TCRdb reprocessed the 5' RACE reads via MiXCR and lists one record per CDR3 protein. The sample has roughly 65,000 distinct CDR3 sequences, over 4% seen once; the top ten hold around 6%. This chain connects TRBV12-3 or TRBV12-4 to TRBJ2-1; 9 nucleotides match TRBD2. The specimen was PBMCs. The TCR originated in a human donor with multiple sclerosis. The donor label of this sample is uncertain. CDR3 nucleotides: TGTGCCAGCAGTTTTGGGCTAGCGGGGCCCCTGTTCTTC. It yields the protein CASSFGLAGPLFF.